The 8 T cell receptor beta chains reported below all come from one sample, sequenced in a study of blood T cell repertoires in COVID-19. Repertoires were generated with immunoSEQ multiplex PCR, while TCRdb's copy carries only in-frame clones and drops some. The table includes approximately 150,000 clones, approximately 90% detected once. Specimen: peripheral blood. These receptors were taken from a man aged 45-65 years who had recovered from COVID-19.

The V gene is TRBV19, the J gene TRBJ2-1; no clear D. Trimming shortened V by 3 bases and J by 8 bases, and 11 bases separated the two germline ends. This CDR3 is 13 amino acids long. Germline V gene lookup returns CDR1 LNHDA and CDR2 SQIVND (reference sequence). CDR3 coding DNA: TGTGCCAGTAGTATCTCCAGGTTCGATGAGCAGTTCTTC. Translation: CASSISRFDEQFF.

V usage is TRBV7-2 and J usage is TRBJ1-1; the match to TRBD1 covers 9 bases. Germline V gene data show CDR1 as SGHTA and CDR2 as FQGNSA. This CDR3 region has 16 residues. Germline trimming cut 1 base from V and 4 bases from J; bases unmatched to any gene: 7. Written as DNA, the CDR3 is TGTGCCAGCAGCTTAGGGACAGGGGATAGAGGCACTGAAGCTTTCTTT. Protein sequence: CASSLGTGDRGTEAFF.

The genes are TRBV18 and TRBJ1-1, with 7 bases matching TRBD1. CDR3 length: 15 residues. Germline lookup yields CDR1 KGHSH and CDR2 LQKENI. V shed 4 bases, J shed 4 bases, and the junction held 9 bases outside the gene matches. The CDR3 nucleotides read TGTGCCAGCTCACGACCGACAGGGCGGGGCACTGAAGCTTTCTTT. Its translation is CASSRPTGRGTEAFF.

The chain couples TRBV10-3 to TRBJ2-1; TRBD1 matches at 7 bases. CDR1 is ENHRY, CDR2 SYGVKD, per germline. The ends lost 6 bases at V and 0 bases at J; junction bases unmatched: 20. This CDR3 region has 20 residues. Written as DNA, the CDR3 is TGTGCCATCAGAGCCGACAGGGACGGGTCTAGGGCAAGCTCCTACAATGAGCAGTTCTTC. The encoded protein is CAIRADRDGSRASSYNEQFF.

The V and J genes are TRBV9 and TRBJ2-3; 9 bases align to TRBD2. This CDR3 comprises 16 residues. The J segment lost 1 base and the V segment lost 0 bases, leaving 3 bases of the junction unmatched. Germline-derived CDR1 and CDR2 are SGDLS and YYNGEE. This CDR3 reads CASSVGSSGGTDTQYF. The CDR3, as DNA: TGTGCCAGCAGCGTAGGGTCTAGCGGGGGCACAGATACGCAGTATTTT.

The rearrangement joins TRBV29-1 to TRBJ2-7; 7 bases agree with TRBD2. Trimming removed 2 bases from V and 1 base from J; junction bases left unmatched: 11. This CDR3 is 16 amino acids long. Germline V CDR1 and CDR2: SQVTM, ANQGSEA. The CDR3 region has the DNA TGCAGCGTTGAATTATTGGGGGAGGGTGAATCCTACGAGCAGTACTTC. This translates into CSVELLGEGESYEQYF.

This clone was counted only a few times. The chain couples TRBV7-9 to TRBJ2-7, with D perhaps matching TRBD2 (5 bases). Deletions cut 6 bases from V and 1 base from J, with 16 bases between. Germline-derived CDR1 and CDR2 are SEHNR and FQNEAQ (reference sequence). There are 15 residues in the CDR3. CDR3 residues: CASRIGWAGSYEQYF. The DNA for the CDR3 is TGTGCCAGCAGGATAGGTTGGGCGGGTTCCTACGAGCAGTACTTC. Full variable domain (rest looked up from reference TRBV7-9 and TRBJ2-7): DTGVSQNPRHKITKRGQNVTFRCDPISEHNRLYWYRQTLGQGPEFLTYFQNEAQLEKSRLLSDRFSAERPKGSFSTLEIQRTEQGDSAMYLCASRIGWAGSYEQYFGPGTRLTVT.

V and J are TRBV18 and TRBJ2-5; TRBD1 matches at 7 bases. The V segment lost 2 bases and the J segment 4 bases; nucleotides outside the gene matches: 4. Germline V gene data show CDR1 as KGHSH and CDR2 as LQKENI. This CDR3 is 14 amino acids long. The CDR3 nucleotides are TGTGCCAGCTCACCAGAAGGGGGCGGAGAGACCCAGTACTTC. It codes for CASSPEGGGETQYF.